The 5 T cell receptor beta chains below were found in one sample sequenced in a study of T cell repertoires in cytomegalovirus infection. These TCRs are of unknown antigen specificity. A single record per CDR3 protein comes from TCRdb applying MiXCR to the reads. The sample lists roughly 570,000 distinct CDR3 sequences, 40% occurring once. The sequences come from cultured PBMCs, collected from culture after CMV antigen stimulation. These receptor sequences come from a human donor in good health (CMV status not recorded). Some clones in this sample may be carry-over from other donors' samples.

CDR3 bases: TGCAGTGCTCTGGACAGGTGGTCCATCTACAATGAGCAGTTCTTC. Its translation is CSALDRWSIYNEQFF. This chain uses TRBV20-1 with TRBJ2-1; 7 bases align to TRBD1. Germline trimming cut 5 bases from V and 3 bases from J; bases unmatched to any gene: 10. CDR3 length equals 15 residues. Germline V gene lookup returns CDR1 DFQATT and CDR2 SNEGSKA (reference sequence).

The V call is TRBV7-8, the J call TRBJ2-7, with 9 bases lining up with TRBD1. In germline, CDR1 is SGHVS, CDR2 FQNEAQ. V shed 4 bases and J 2 bases; nucleotides not matched to a gene: 9. The CDR3 covers 16 residues. CDR3 loop: CASSWDGQGSAYEQYF. For the CDR3, the DNA is TGTGCCAGCAGCTGGGACGGACAGGGGTCCGCCTACGAGCAGTACTTC.

This clonotype was detected a few times. The rearrangement joins TRBV19 to TRBJ2-7, with 7 positions matching TRBD1. This CDR3 has 14 residues. Germline V gene lookup returns CDR1 LNHDA and CDR2 SQIVND (reference sequence). Trimming cost V 6 bases and J 0 bases; bases outside gene matches: 5. CDR3 sequence reads: CASSPGQASYEQYF. CDR3 coding DNA: TGTGCCAGTAGCCCTGGACAGGCCTCCTACGAGCAGTACTTC.

This chain links TRBV20-1 with TRBJ2-1, with 9 bases that match TRBD2. The trim removed 6 bases at V and 7 bases at J, leaving 16 bases unmatched. The CDR3 has 16 residues. The germline V gene has CDR1 DFQATT and CDR2 SNEGSKA (reference sequence). In DNA form, the CDR3 reads TGCAGTGCGCTCGGGCTTGCGGGGGGGCAGTGGAATGAGCAGTTCTTC. It encodes CSALGLAGGQWNEQFF.

CDR3 sequence: CASSSLQGLLGNEQFF. CDR3 coding DNA: TGTGCCAGCAGCTCGTTACAGGGATTGTTGGGCAATGAGCAGTTCTTC. The J gene is TRBJ2-1, the V gene TRBV7-2; a possible D gene is TRBD1 (6 bases). The CDR3 totals 16 residues. Trimming took 4 bases from V and 6 from J, leaving 19 bases between them. CDR1 and CDR2 from the germline V gene are SGHTA and FQGNSA.